A single sample is the source of the 25 T cell receptor beta chains below, sequenced in a study of OX40 agonist ivuxolimab in advanced cancers. Sequencing was performed with immunoSEQ multiplex PCR; in TCRdb, only in-frame clones are kept and a portion is missing. The sample holds 50,000 to 65,000 clones; about 89% are singletons and the top ten take about 0.77%. The material was CD4+ or CD8+ T cells sorted from blood, obtained in a trial of the OX40 agonist ivuxolimab. These receptor sequences come from an adult with an advanced solid tumor such as melanoma, head and neck, liver or kidney cancer.

V is TRBV19 and J is TRBJ2-7; 9 bases are shared with TRBD2. The trim removed 4 bases at V and 0 bases at J, leaving 7 bases unmatched. The CDR3 length is 16 residues. Germline V CDR1 and CDR2: LNHDA, SQIVND (reference sequence). CDR3 sequence (DNA): TGTGCCAGTAGTACAAAGGGCGGGGGGGCCTCCTACGAGCAGTACTTC. It specifies CASSTKGGGASYEQYF. The full variable domain, in which reference TRBV19 and TRBJ2-7 provide the parts outside the CDR3, is DGGITQSPKYLFRKEGQNVTLSCEQNLNHDAMYWYRQDPGQGLRLIYYSQIVNDFQKGDIAEGYSVSREKKESFPLTVTSAQKNPTAFYLCASSTKGGGASYEQYFGPGTRLTVT.

The genes are TRBV4-1 and TRBJ2-1, with 10 bases aligning to TRBD1. The CDR3 has 16 amino acids. Germline trimming cut 1 base from V and 2 bases from J; bases unmatched to any gene: 2. Germline V lookup: CDR1 MGHRA, CDR2 YSYEKL. The CDR3 is CASSQAGQGPYNEQFF. CDR3 DNA: TGCGCCAGCAGCCAAGCGGGACAGGGGCCCTACAATGAGCAGTTCTTC.

The chain carries TRBV2 and TRBJ2-7; perhaps D is TRBD1 or TRBD2 (5 bases each). Trimming removed 6 bases at V and 6 bases at J, with 18 bases between. The length of the CDR3 is 14 residues. Germline-derived CDR1 and CDR2 are SNHLY and FYNNEI. The CDR3 protein is CASRRGDLSPEQYF. CDR3 DNA: TGTGCCAGCAGACGAGGGGACCTATCACCCGAGCAGTACTTC.

Only one count was recorded for this clone. The rearrangement links TRBV18 to TRBJ1-6, with 8 positions matching TRBD1. The CDR3 is made up of 16 amino acids. Germline V gene data show CDR1 as KGHSH and CDR2 as LQKENI. Trimming at V came to 1 base and at J to 9 bases, leaving 8 bases not matched to a gene. This CDR3 reads CASSPRQQGAGSPLHF. For the CDR3, the DNA is TGTGCCAGCTCACCACGGCAGCAGGGGGCGGGTTCACCCCTCCACTTT. The entire variable domain, with the rest obtained from reference TRBV18 and TRBJ1-6, is as follows: NAGVMQNPRHLVRRRGQEARLRCSPMKGHSHVYWYRQLPEEGLKFMVYLQKENIIDESGMPKERFSAEFPKEGPSILRIQQVVRGDSAAYFCASSPRQQGAGSPLHFGNGTRLTVT.

This clone appeared a few times. The J gene is TRBJ2-5, the V gene TRBV29-1; no definite D call. The CDR3 loop spans 13 amino acids. V was clipped by 4 bases and J by 3 bases, with 12 bases between them. Germline CDR1 is SQVTM and CDR2 is ANQGSEA. CDR3 sequence: CSVGKQREETQYF. CDR3 DNA sequence: TGCAGCGTTGGAAAACAGAGAGAAGAGACCCAGTACTTC.

This chain links TRBV7-2 with TRBJ1-2, with D possibly matching TRBD1 (5 bases). Between the trimmed V and J ends, which lost 1 base and 0 bases, there was a span of 9 bases. This CDR3 region has 15 residues. Germline V lookup: CDR1 SGHTA, CDR2 FQGNSA. The CDR3 sequence is CASSLERQTNYGYTF. CDR3 DNA: TGTGCCAGCAGCTTAGAGAGACAGACTAACTATGGCTACACCTTC.

The rearrangement links TRBV19 to TRBJ2-7; D remains unclear. CDR3 length: 13 residues. V lost 3 bases to trimming and J lost 3 bases, with 9 bases between them. The germline CDR1 and CDR2 sequences are LNHDA and SQIVND (reference sequence). CDR3 sequence (DNA): TGTGCCAGTAGTATTAGTAGGAACTACGAGCAGTACTTC. Translated, it gives CASSISRNYEQYF.

The rearrangement links TRBV10-3 to TRBJ2-7; 14 bases are a match to TRBD2. The CDR3 runs 15 residues. Germline values: CDR1 ENHRY, CDR2 SYGVKD. V lost 6 bases to trimming and J lost 3 bases; unmatched junction nucleotides: 4. The CDR3 sequence is CAIRFGTSGSYEQYF. The DNA for the CDR3 is TGTGCCATCAGGTTTGGGACTAGCGGGAGCTACGAGCAGTACTTC.

The chain couples TRBV30 to TRBJ1-2; tentative D call: TRBD1 (6 bases). From germline, CDR1 is GTSNPN and CDR2 SVGIG (reference sequence). The CDR3 loop spans 13 amino acids. V was shortened by 2 bases and J by 2 bases, with 9 bases between the two germline ends. This CDR3 is CAWSPTGNYGYTF. In nucleotides, the CDR3 is TGTGCCTGGAGTCCAACAGGGAACTATGGCTACACCTTC. The whole variable domain, remainder taken from reference TRBV30 and TRBJ1-2, is SQTIHQWPATLVQPVGSPLSLECTVEGTSNPNLYWYRQAAGRGLQLLFYSVGIGQISSEVPQNLSASRPQDRQFILSSKKLLLSDSGFYLCAWSPTGNYGYTFGSGTRLTVV.

V usage is TRBV28 and J usage is TRBJ1-2; TRBD1 agrees at 8 bases. The J segment lost 5 bases and the V segment lost 10 bases, leaving 12 bases of the junction unmatched. The V gene's germline CDR1 is MDHEN and CDR2 SYDVKM. This CDR3 spans 14 amino acids. CDR3 loop: CATTTGQGWYGYTF. DNA for the CDR3: TGTGCCACCACCACTGGACAGGGCTGGTATGGCTACACCTTC.

This sequence joins TRBV10-1 and TRBJ1-1; the D is unclear. V shed 3 bases and J shed 7 bases, with 12 bases lying between them. Germline V gene sequence: CDR1 WNHNN, CDR2 SYGVQD (reference sequence). The CDR3 spans 13 residues. CDR3 loop: CASSELALGEAFF. The CDR3 bases are TGCGCCAGCAGTGAATTGGCTCTTGGTGAAGCTTTCTTT.

The genes are TRBV12-5 and TRBJ2-3; the match to TRBD2 covers 7 bases. The V and J ends lost 2 bases and 6 bases, in that order; junction bases with no gene match: 17. The CDR3 spans 18 residues. Germline loops: CDR1 LGHNT, CDR2 FRNRAP. CDR3 coding DNA: TGTGCTAGTGGTTTGCAATACGGGGAGGGCGACGGAACGGATACGCAGTATTTT. It translates to CASGLQYGEGDGTDTQYF.

This sequence joins TRBV13 and TRBJ1-3, with no clear D. The CDR3 is 18 amino acids. Trimming pared 2 bases from V and 1 base from J, leaving 18 bases between. Germline loops: CDR1 PRHDT, CDR2 FYEKMQ (reference sequence). The CDR3, as DNA: TGTGCCAGCAGCTTACTATTTGGAGGGCGGAATTCTGGAAACACCATATATTTT. Amino acids: CASSLLFGGRNSGNTIYF.

The chain employs TRBV19 and TRBJ2-2; no firm D call. Germline V gene lookup returns CDR1 LNHDA and CDR2 SQIVND (reference sequence). V lost 0 bases and J lost 5, with 10 bases in between. The CDR3 has 15 residues. The CDR3 DNA reads as TGTGCCAGTAGTATAGATGTAACCCTTACCGGGGAGCTGTTTTTT. Protein sequence: CASSIDVTLTGELFF.

The CDR3, as DNA: TGTGCCAGCAGCCCACAGGGTCTAGATGGCTACACCTTC. The encoded protein is CASSPQGLDGYTF. V is TRBV7-8 and J is TRBJ1-2, with a possible D match to TRBD1 (6 bases). Trimming left V 5 bases short and J 6 bases short, with 13 bases between. The CDR3 totals 13 residues. CDR1 and CDR2 from the germline V gene are SGHVS and FQNEAQ.

Here the CDR3 reads CASSLGLLRLAGNTGELFF. The DNA of the CDR3 is TGTGCCAGCAGCTTAGGCTTGTTGAGGCTAGCGGGGAACACCGGGGAGCTGTTTTTT. The chain is built from TRBV7-8 and TRBJ2-2; 8 bases agree with TRBD2. V dropped 1 base and J dropped 1; count of bases not matched to a gene: 11. Looked up from germline, CDR1 is SGHVS and CDR2 is FQNEAQ. The CDR3 contains 19 residues.

The chain links TRBV7-9 to TRBJ2-7, with a tentative D call TRBD1 (5 bases). CDR1 is SEHNR, CDR2 FQNEAQ, per germline (reference sequence). The V end was cut by 8 bases, the J end by 0 bases, with 17 bases between. The CDR3 has 15 residues. The chain's CDR3 is CASSSRGSSSYEQYF. The CDR3 nucleotides are TGTGCCAGCTCCAGTAGGGGTTCCAGCTCCTACGAGCAGTACTTC.

The chain has TRBV5-1 and TRBJ2-3, with 7 bases that match TRBD2. This CDR3 has 16 residues. V was pared by 2 bases and J by 4 bases, with 10 bases of the junction left unmatched. Per the germline V gene, CDR1 is SGHRS and CDR2 is YFSETQ. CDR3 DNA: TGCGCCAGCAGCTTTGGGGGGGATTCAAGAGCAGATACGCAGTATTTT. Residues: CASSFGGDSRADTQYF. Looking up the rest from reference TRBV5-1 and TRBJ2-3 gives the full variable domain: KAGVTQTPRYLIKTRGQQVTLSCSPISGHRSVSWYQQTPGQGLQFLFEYFSETQRNKGNFPGRFSGRQFSNSRSEMNVSTLELGDSALYLCASSFGGDSRADTQYFGPGTRLTVL.

The chain has TRBV27 and TRBJ2-6; D unresolved. Germline loops: CDR1 MNHEY, CDR2 SMNVEV (reference sequence). The CDR3 length is 15 residues. V was trimmed by 2 bases and J by 1 base, leaving 6 bases between them. CDR3 residues: CASSLLGSGANVLTF. The CDR3 DNA sequence: TGTGCCAGCAGTTTACTGGGGTCTGGGGCCAACGTCCTGACTTTC.

The rearrangement joins TRBV10-3 to TRBJ1-5, with D perhaps matching TRBD1 (6 bases). V dropped 8 bases and J dropped 4 bases, with 9 bases sitting between them. The CDR3 loop spans 12 amino acids. Germline CDR1 ENHRY, CDR2 SYGVKD. The chain's CDR3 is CAIGTLNQPQHF. The CDR3, as DNA: TGTGCCATCGGGACATTAAATCAGCCCCAGCATTTT.

The chain is built from TRBV5-1 and TRBJ2-1, with no clear D. CDR1 and CDR2 from the germline V gene are SGHRS and YFSETQ. V lost 2 bases to trimming and J lost 0 bases, with 9 bases between them. The CDR3 extends over 15 amino acids. This CDR3 reads CASSFDFSSYNEQFF. CDR3 DNA: TGCGCCAGCAGCTTTGACTTTTCCTCCTACAATGAGCAGTTCTTC.

This clone was detected only once. The J gene is TRBJ2-7, the V gene TRBV2; D unclear. Germline V lookup: CDR1 SNHLY, CDR2 FYNNEI. CDR3 length: 11 amino acids. V was pared by 10 bases and J by 7 bases, with 14 bases between. The CDR3 bases are TGTGCCACCTCGGACGTCGGGGAGCAGTACTTC. Translating gives CATSDVGEQYF.

The rearrangement links TRBV19 to TRBJ1-3, with D tentatively TRBD1 (5 bases). This CDR3 has 14 residues. Per the germline V gene, CDR1 is LNHDA and CDR2 is SQIVND (reference sequence). V was pared by 3 bases and J by 6 bases, with 12 bases between. The CDR3 DNA reads TGTGCCAGTAGTATGGATGGCAGGGTAAACACCATATATTTT. Translation: CASSMDGRVNTIYF.

Here the CDR3 DNA reads TGTGCCAGTAACACCGGGACTAGCGAGGGCAATGAGCAGTTCTTC. Amino acid sequence: CASNTGTSEGNEQFF. V is TRBV19 and J is TRBJ2-1; 10 bases are shared with TRBD2. From germline, CDR1 is LNHDA and CDR2 SQIVND (reference sequence). The CDR3 consists of 15 residues. Trimming took 7 bases from V and 6 from J; bases not matched to a gene: 9. The complete variable domain, with remaining parts taken from reference TRBV19 and TRBJ2-1, reads DGGITQSPKYLFRKEGQNVTLSCEQNLNHDAMYWYRQDPGQGLRLIYYSQIVNDFQKGDIAEGYSVSREKKESFPLTVTSAQKNPTAFYLCASNTGTSEGNEQFFGPGTRLTVL.

The chain carries TRBV7-2 and TRBJ2-3; D gene ambiguous. Germline assignment: CDR1 SGHTA and CDR2 FQGNSA. V shed 5 bases and J shed 2 bases, with 8 bases lying between them. The length of the CDR3 is 13 residues. CDR3 in DNA: TGTGCCAGCAGCAGGGCAGTCACAGATACGCAGTATTTT. As protein: CASSRAVTDTQYF.